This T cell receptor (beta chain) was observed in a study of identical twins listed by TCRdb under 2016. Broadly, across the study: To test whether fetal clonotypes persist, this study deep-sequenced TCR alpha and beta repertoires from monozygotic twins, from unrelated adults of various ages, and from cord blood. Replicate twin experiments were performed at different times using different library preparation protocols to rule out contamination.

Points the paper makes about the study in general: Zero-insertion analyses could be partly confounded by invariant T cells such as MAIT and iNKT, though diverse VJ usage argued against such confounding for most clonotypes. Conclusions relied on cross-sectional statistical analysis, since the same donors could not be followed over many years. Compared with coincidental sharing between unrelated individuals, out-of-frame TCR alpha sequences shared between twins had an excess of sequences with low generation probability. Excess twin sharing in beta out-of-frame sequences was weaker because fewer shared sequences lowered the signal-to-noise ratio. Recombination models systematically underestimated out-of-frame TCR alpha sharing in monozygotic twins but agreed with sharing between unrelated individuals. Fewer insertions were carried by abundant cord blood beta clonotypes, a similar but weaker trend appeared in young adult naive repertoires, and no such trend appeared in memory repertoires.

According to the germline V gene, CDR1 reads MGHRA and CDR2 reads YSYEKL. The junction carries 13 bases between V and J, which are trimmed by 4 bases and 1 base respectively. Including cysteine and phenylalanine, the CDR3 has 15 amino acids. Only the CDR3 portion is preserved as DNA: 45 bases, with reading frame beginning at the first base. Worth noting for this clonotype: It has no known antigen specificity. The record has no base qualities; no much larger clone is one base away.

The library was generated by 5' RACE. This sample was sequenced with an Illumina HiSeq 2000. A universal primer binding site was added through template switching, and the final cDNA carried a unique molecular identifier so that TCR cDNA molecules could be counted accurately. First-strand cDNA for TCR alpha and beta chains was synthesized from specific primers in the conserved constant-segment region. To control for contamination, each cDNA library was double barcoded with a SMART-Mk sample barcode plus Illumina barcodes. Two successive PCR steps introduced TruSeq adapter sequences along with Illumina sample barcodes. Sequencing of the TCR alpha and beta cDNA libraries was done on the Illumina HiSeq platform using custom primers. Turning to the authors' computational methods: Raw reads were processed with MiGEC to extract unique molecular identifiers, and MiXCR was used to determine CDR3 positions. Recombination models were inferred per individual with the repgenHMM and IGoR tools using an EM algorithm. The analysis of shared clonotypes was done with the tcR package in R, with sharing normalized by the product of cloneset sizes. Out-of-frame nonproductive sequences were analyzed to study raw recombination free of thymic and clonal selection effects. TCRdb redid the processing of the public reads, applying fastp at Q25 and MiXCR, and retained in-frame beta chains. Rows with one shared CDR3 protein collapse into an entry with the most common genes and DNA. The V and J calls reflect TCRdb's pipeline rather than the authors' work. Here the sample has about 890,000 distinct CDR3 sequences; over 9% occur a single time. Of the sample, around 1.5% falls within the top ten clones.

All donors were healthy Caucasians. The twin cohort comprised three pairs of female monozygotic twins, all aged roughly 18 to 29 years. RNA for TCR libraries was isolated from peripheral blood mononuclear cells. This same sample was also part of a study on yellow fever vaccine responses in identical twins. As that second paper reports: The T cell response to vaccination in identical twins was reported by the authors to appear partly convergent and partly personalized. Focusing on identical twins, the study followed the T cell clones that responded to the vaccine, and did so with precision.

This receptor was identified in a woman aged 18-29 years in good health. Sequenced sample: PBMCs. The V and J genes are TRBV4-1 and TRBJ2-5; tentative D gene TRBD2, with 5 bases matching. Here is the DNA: TGCGCCAGCAGCCCAGAAAAGGGAGTCCAAGAGACCCAGTACTTC. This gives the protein CASSPEKGVQETQYF.